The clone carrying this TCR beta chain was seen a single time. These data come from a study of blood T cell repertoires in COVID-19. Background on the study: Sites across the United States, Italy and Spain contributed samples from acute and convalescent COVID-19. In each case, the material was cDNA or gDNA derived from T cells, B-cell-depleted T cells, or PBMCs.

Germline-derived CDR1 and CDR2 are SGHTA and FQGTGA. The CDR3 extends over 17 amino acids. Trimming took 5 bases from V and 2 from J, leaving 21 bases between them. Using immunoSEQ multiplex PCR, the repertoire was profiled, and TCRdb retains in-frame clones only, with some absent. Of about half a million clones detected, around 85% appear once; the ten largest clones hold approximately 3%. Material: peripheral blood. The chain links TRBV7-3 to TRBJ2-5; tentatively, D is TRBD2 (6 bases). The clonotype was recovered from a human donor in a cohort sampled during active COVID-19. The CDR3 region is CASSPNPRDGLQETQYF. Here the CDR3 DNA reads TGTGCCAGCAGCCCCAACCCTAGGGACGGACTACAAGAGACCCAGTACTTC.